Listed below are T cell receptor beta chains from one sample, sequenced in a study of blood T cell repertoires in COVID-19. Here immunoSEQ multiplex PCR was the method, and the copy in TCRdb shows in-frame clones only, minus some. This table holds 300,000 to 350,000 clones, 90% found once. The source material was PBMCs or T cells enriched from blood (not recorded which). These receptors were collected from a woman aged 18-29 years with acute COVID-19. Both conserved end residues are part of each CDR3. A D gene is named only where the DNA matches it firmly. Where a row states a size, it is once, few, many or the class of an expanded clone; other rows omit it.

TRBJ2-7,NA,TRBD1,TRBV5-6,TGTGCCAGCAGCTTGGCCGGACAGGGTTTCTCCTACGAGCAGTACTTC,CASSLAGQGFSYEQYF
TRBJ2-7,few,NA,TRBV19,TGTGCCAGTAGTTTGACTTCCTCCTCCTACGAGCAGTACTTC,CASSLTSSSYEQYF
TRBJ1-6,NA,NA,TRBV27,TGTGCCAGCAGTTCACTGACCTCGACAGACTTTGCTTCACCCCTCCACTTT,CASSSLTSTDFASPLHF
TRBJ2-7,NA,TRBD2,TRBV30,TGTGCCTGGGACGGACAGTCGAGACTAGCGAGGAACGAGCAGTACTTC,CAWDGQSRLARNEQYF
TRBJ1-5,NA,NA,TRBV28,TGTGCCAGCAGATCCGACAAGTATCAGCCCCAGCATTTT,CASRSDKYQPQHF
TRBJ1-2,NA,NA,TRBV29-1,TGCAGCGTTGACCCCAGGGTGGAAGGCTACACCTTC,CSVDPRVEGYTF
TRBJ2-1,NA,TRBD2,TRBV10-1,TGCGCCAGCAGTCCCCCCGGGACTAGCGGGAGAGATACCTACAATGAGCAGTTCTTC,CASSPPGTSGRDTYNEQFF
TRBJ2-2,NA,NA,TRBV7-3,TGTGCCAGCAGCCCTACTACCGGGGAGCTGTTTTTT,CASSPTTGELFF
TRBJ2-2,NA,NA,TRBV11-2,TGTGCCAGCAGCTCCTTGACCGGGGAGCTGTTTTTT,CASSSLTGELFF
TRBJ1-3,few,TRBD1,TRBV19,TGTGCCGGAGGGACACAGGGGGCTGGAAACACCATATATTTT,CAGGTQGAGNTIYF
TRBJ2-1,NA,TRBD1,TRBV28,TGTGCCAGCAGACTGACAGGGGAGGTCTATGAGCAGTTCTTC,CASRLTGEVYEQFF
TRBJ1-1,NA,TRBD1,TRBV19,TGTGCCAGTAGTACGACAGGGGGCCGCCCTAGTGAAGCTTTCTTT,CASSTTGGRPSEAFF
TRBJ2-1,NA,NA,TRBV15,TGTGCCACCAGCAGAGATCGGGGTGAGCAGTTCTTC,CATSRDRGEQFF
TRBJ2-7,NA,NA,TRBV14,TGTGCCAGCAGCCCGAGCTACCGGGACAATTACTACGAGCAGTACTTC,CASSPSYRDNYYEQYF
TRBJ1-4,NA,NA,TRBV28,TGTGCCACCCAGACAGTTAATAATGAAAAACTGTTTTTT,CATQTVNNEKLFF
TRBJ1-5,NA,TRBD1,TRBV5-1,TGCGCCAGCAGCTTGGTCCCAGGGGGCAGGCAGCCCCAGCATTTT,CASSLVPGGRQPQHF
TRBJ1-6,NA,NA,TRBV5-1,TGCGCCAGCAGCATTCCCGGGTCTTCTAATTCACCCCTCCACTTT,CASSIPGSSNSPLHF
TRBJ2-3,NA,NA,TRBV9,TGTGCCAGCAGCACCCTAAGCACAGATACGCAGTATTTT,CASSTLSTDTQYF
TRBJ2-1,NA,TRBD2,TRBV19,TGTGCCAGTAGTCTAGCGGGGAATGAGCAGTTCTTC,CASSLAGNEQFF
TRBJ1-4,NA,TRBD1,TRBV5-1,TGCGCCAGCAGCTTGGTGACAGGGGAGGGTGAAAAACTGTTTTTT,CASSLVTGEGEKLFF
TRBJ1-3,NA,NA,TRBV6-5,TGTGCCAGCATTCGCCTACAGGGTTCTGGAAACACCATATATTTT,CASIRLQGSGNTIYF
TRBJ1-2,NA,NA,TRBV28,TGTGCCAGCAGTTTATGGACCCATCGTGCGGAAAACTATGGCTACACCTTC,CASSLWTHRAENYGYTF
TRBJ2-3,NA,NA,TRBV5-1,TGCGCCAGCAGCCGCGGGACTCTTACAGATACGCAGTATTTT,CASSRGTLTDTQYF
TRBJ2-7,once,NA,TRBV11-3,TGTGCCAGCAGTGGGAGACCAACCTACGAGCAGTACTTC,CASSGRPTYEQYF
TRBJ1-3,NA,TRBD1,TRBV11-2,TGTGCCAGCAGCCCCCGGACAGGGGGCACCACCATATATTTT,CASSPRTGGTTIYF
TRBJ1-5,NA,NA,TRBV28,TGTGCCAGCAATATACAGGCCTATAGCAATCAGCCCCAGCATTTT,CASNIQAYSNQPQHF
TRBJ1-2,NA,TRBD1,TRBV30,TGTGCCCGACAGGGGAGCTATGGCTACACCTTC,CARQGSYGYTF
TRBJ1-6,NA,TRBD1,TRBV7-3,TGTGCCAGCAGCTTAAAGAGCCGACAGGGGGCGAATTCACCCCTCCACTTT,CASSLKSRQGANSPLHF